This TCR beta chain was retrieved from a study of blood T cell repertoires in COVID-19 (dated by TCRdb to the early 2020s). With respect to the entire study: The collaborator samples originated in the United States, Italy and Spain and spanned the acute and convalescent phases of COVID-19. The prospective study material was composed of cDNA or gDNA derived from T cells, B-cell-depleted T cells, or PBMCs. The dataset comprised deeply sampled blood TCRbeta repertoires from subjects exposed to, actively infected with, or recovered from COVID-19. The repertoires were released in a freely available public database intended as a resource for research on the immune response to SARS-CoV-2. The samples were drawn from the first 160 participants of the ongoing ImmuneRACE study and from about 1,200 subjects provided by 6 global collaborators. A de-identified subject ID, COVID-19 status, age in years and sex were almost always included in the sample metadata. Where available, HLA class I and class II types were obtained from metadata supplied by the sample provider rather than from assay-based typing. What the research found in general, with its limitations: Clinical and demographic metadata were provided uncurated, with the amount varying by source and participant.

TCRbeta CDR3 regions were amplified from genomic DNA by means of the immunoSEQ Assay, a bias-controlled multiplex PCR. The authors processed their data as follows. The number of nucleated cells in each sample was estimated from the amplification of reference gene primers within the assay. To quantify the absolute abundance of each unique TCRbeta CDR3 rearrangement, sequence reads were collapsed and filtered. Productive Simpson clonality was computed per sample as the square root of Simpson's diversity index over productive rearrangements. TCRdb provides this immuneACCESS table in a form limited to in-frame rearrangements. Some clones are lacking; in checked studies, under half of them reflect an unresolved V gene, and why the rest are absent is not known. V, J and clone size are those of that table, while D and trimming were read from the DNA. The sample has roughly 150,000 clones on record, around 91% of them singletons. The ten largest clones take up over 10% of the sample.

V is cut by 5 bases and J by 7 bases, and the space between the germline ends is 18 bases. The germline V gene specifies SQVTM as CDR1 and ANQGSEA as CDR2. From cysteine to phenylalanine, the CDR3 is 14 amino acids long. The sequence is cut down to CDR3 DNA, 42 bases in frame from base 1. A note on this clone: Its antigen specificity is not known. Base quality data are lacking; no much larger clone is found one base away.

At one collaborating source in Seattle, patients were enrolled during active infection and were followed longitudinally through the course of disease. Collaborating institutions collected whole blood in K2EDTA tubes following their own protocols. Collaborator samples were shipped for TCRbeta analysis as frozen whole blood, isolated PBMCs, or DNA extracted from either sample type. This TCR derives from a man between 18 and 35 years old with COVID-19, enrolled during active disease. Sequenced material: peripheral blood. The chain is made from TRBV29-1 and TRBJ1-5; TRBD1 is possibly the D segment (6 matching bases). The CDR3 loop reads CSVKRHRARQPQHF. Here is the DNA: TGCAGCGTTAAACGGCACAGGGCCAGACAGCCCCAGCATTTT.